The rows below give T cell receptor beta chains drawn from one sample of a study of T-cell reconstitution after alpha-beta-depleted transplantation in children. TCRdb re-derived calls from the PCR reads in MiXCR, one entry per CDR3 protein. The table lists some 16,000 distinct CDR3 sequences, 4.5% to 6.5% of them singletons, with just under 7% in the top ten. The specimen comprised PBMCs, sampled before TCRalphabeta/CD19-depleted stem cell transplant. Every receptor here comes from a boy aged 5-17 years with acute lymphoblastic leukemia, due to receive a stem cell transplant. The CDR3 runs from the conserved cysteine through the conserved F or W. The D gene is left open where the match is weak. Expanded clones are given a class, and other clones once, few, many or no size at all.

d_gene,len,v_gene,abundance,j_gene,CDR3aa,CDR3nt
TRBD1,18,TRBV27,many,TRBJ1-2,CASSPQPGQGHGNYGYTF,TGTGCCAGCAGTCCTCAGCCGGGACAGGGCCACGGGAACTATGGCTACACCTTC
.,13,TRBV6-2/TRBV6-3,many,TRBJ2-7,CASEGGNSYEQYF,TGTGCCAGCGAGGGCGGGAACTCCTACGAGCAGTACTTC
TRBD2,15,TRBV20-1,many,TRBJ2-3,CSAGTSGILEDTQYF,TGCAGTGCTGGGACTAGCGGGATCTTGGAAGATACGCAGTATTTT
.,16,TRBV27,.,TRBJ2-1,CARPPRETGSYNEQFF,TGTGCCAGACCCCCCCGGGAGACGGGCTCCTACAATGAGCAGTTCTTC
.,15,TRBV9,medium-sized,TRBJ1-5,CASSVGPVGNQPQHF,TGTGCCAGCAGCGTAGGACCTGTGGGCAATCAGCCCCAGCATTTT
.,15,TRBV6-5,many,TRBJ2-5,CASNTGWGPQETQYF,TGTGCCAGCAATACCGGGTGGGGACCCCAAGAGACCCAGTACTTC
.,14,TRBV5-6,.,TRBJ2-5,CARGPLLLPETQYF,TGTGCCAGGGGCCCCCTGCTCCTTCCAGAGACCCAGTACTTC
.,14,TRBV18,many,TRBJ1-1,CASSLRQLGTEAFF,TGTGCCAGCTCCCTCCGACAGTTGGGCACTGAAGCTTTCTTT
TRBD2,17,TRBV7-8,many,TRBJ2-3,CASSLSRAGGTTDTQYF,TGTGCCAGCAGCTTATCGCGGGCGGGGGGGACCACAGATACGCAGTATTTT
TRBD2,14,TRBV20-1,many,TRBJ2-7,CSAQTGGGAYEQYF,TGCAGTGCTCAGACGGGGGGAGGAGCCTACGAGCAGTACTTC
TRBD1,13,TRBV2,.,TRBJ2-7,CASTGTGFYEQYF,TGTGCCAGCACCGGGACAGGGTTCTACGAGCAGTACTTC
.,14,TRBV5-3,.,TRBJ1-5,CARSFDRLNQPQHF,TGTGCCAGAAGCTTCGACAGGCTCAATCAGCCCCAGCATTTT
.,18,TRBV12-3/TRBV12-4,few,TRBJ2-6,CARSLGPGDPSGANVLTF,TGTGCCCGCAGTTTAGGACCAGGGGACCCCTCTGGGGCCAACGTCCTGACTTTC
TRBD1,15,TRBV4-3,many,TRBJ2-7,CASSPARDRAHEQYF,TGCGCCAGCAGCCCTGCGAGGGACAGGGCGCACGAGCAGTACTTC
.,14,TRBV2,many,TRBJ2-5,CASSEARGTETQYF,TGTGCCAGCAGTGAAGCGCGCGGGACCGAGACCCAGTACTTC
TRBD2,13,TRBV30,many,TRBJ2-7,CAWSGSGGDEQYF,TGTGCCTGGAGTGGAAGCGGGGGGGACGAGCAGTACTTC
TRBD2,14,TRBV12-3/TRBV12-4,many,TRBJ2-3,CASSFGLATDTQYF,TGTGCCAGCAGTTTTGGACTAGCCACAGATACGCAGTATTTT
.,12,TRBV29-1,many,TRBJ1-5,CSVGGVNQPQHF,TGCAGCGTTGGGGGGGTCAATCAGCCCCAGCATTTT
.,14,TRBV29-1,medium-sized,TRBJ2-4,CSVEPQAGKNIQYF,TGCAGCGTTGAACCCCAGGCAGGCAAAAACATTCAGTACTTC
TRBD1,12,TRBV6-6,few,TRBJ1-2,CASSSGQPGYTF,TGTGCCAGCAGTTCGGGACAGCCTGGCTACACCTTC
.,15,TRBV6-2/TRBV6-3,many,TRBJ1-1,CASSYSGGRIARAFF,TGTGCCAGCAGTTACTCGGGAGGACGGATCGCTAGGGCTTTCTTT
TRBD1,16,TRBV4-3,many,TRBJ2-6,CASSQETGIGANVLTF,TGCGCCAGCAGCCAAGAGACAGGGATCGGGGCCAACGTCCTGACTTTC
.,14,TRBV7-2,many,TRBJ2-1,CASSSKGASYEQFF,TGTGCCAGCAGCTCAAAAGGGGCTAGTTATGAGCAGTTCTTC
.,14,TRBV28,many,TRBJ1-5,CASNSRAPNQPQHF,TGTGCCAGCAATTCACGAGCACCCAATCAGCCCCAGCATTTT
.,14,TRBV20-1,many,TRBJ2-7,CSATTGWTSYEQYF,TGCAGTGCGACGACAGGTTGGACGTCCTACGAGCAGTACTTC
.,13,TRBV6-1,many,TRBJ2-7,CASSEQWDLGQYF,TGTGCCAGCAGTGAGCAGTGGGACCTGGGGCAGTACTTC
.,12,TRBV6-2/TRBV6-3,many,TRBJ2-7,CASSGRSYEQYF,TGTGCCAGCAGCGGACGTTCCTACGAGCAGTACTTC
TRBD2,14,TRBV7-8,many,TRBJ2-1,CASSLGGSGVPRFF,TGTGCCAGCAGCTTAGGTGGTAGCGGGGTCCCTAGGTTCTTC
.,16,TRBV14,many,TRBJ2-1,CASSQEDWTPYNEQFF,TGTGCCAGCAGCCAAGAAGATTGGACACCCTACAATGAGCAGTTCTTC